The 32 T cell receptor beta chains below come from one sample, sequenced in a study of cytotoxic CD8 clonotypes in ibrutinib-treated CLL. The method was immunoSEQ multiplex PCR; TCRdb's version includes in-frame clones alone and lacks a portion of them. The sample yields about 300,000 clones, approximately 76% seen once. This material consisted of PBMCs, taken at disease progression, from a patient treated with ibrutinib. The origin of the receptors is a human donor with chronic lymphocytic leukemia.

A single count supports this clone. The rearrangement joins TRBV5-1 to TRBJ2-7; D is unclear. This CDR3 spans 13 amino acids. Germline V gene data show CDR1 as SGHRS and CDR2 as YFSETQ. With 0 bases removed from V and 6 bases from J, the gap between germline ends came to 10 bases. Here the CDR3 reads CASSLVVGGEQYF. For the CDR3, the DNA is TGCGCCAGCAGCTTGGTTGTGGGCGGCGAGCAGTACTTC. The full variable domain, in which reference TRBV5-1 and TRBJ2-7 provide the parts outside the CDR3, is KAGVTQTPRYLIKTRGQQVTLSCSPISGHRSVSWYQQTPGQGLQFLFEYFSETQRNKGNFPGRFSGRQFSNSRSEMNVSTLELGDSALYLCASSLVVGGEQYFGPGTRLTVT.

V usage is TRBV7-3 and J usage is TRBJ1-5; no firm D call. Trimming shortened V by 0 bases and J by 0 bases, and 6 bases separated the two germline ends. The CDR3 has 15 residues. Germline-derived CDR1 and CDR2 are SGHTA and FQGTGA. The CDR3 here is CASSLTPGSNQPQHF. CDR3 nucleotide sequence: TGTGCCAGCAGCTTAACGCCAGGTAGCAATCAGCCCCAGCATTTT.

This clone was detected only a few times. J is TRBJ2-7 and V is TRBV10-3; 8 bases map to TRBD2. This CDR3 comprises 15 residues. J gave up 2 bases and V 6 bases, and 9 bases lay outside the gene matches. Germline CDR1 ENHRY, CDR2 SYGVKD. The CDR3, as DNA: TGTGCCATCAGCGGGAGAGGGACTAGTCCCTACGAGCAGTACTTC. This translates into CAISGRGTSPYEQYF.

V usage is TRBV7-2 and J usage is TRBJ1-6; 8 positions agree with TRBD1. In germline, CDR1 is SGHTA, CDR2 FQGNSA. This CDR3 is built from 14 residues. After removal of 5 bases from V and 10 bases from J, the junction contained 7 bases not matched to a gene. The CDR3 sequence is CASSPGRGRSPLHF. The DNA of the CDR3 is TGTGCCAGCAGCCCCGGCAGGGGGCGGTCACCCCTCCACTTT.

The chain has TRBV14 and TRBJ2-7, with TRBD1 identical over 8 bases. J lost 6 bases, V lost 8 bases, and 9 bases had no gene match. This CDR3 has 13 residues. Germline values: CDR1 SGHDN, CDR2 FVKESK. The CDR3 DNA sequence: TGTGCCAGCGGGAGGACAGGGATGGGCGAGCAGTACTTC. Protein sequence: CASGRTGMGEQYF. The entire variable domain, with the rest obtained from reference TRBV14 and TRBJ2-7, is as follows: EAGVTQFPSHSVIEKGQTVTLRCDPISGHDNLYWYRRVMGKEIKFLLHFVKESKQDESGMPNNRFLAERTGGTYSTLKVQPAELEDSGVYFCASGRTGMGEQYFGPGTRLTVT.

This clone was counted a few times. The CDR3 DNA sequence: TGTGCCAGCCGCGAGGAAGCAACTAATGAAAAACTGTTTTTT. It encodes CASREEATNEKLFF. The chain employs TRBV7-6 and TRBJ1-4; no clear D. V was cut by 8 bases and J by 0 bases, with 10 bases left in between. The CDR3 runs 14 residues. Germline loops: CDR1 SGHVS, CDR2 FNYEAQ.

The chain combines TRBV7-8 with TRBJ2-7, with no clear D. This CDR3 is built from 13 residues. Per germline, CDR1 SGHVS and CDR2 FQNEAQ. V lost 1 base, J lost 4 bases, and 8 bases lay in between. CDR3 protein: CASSLGTLYEQYF. The CDR3 DNA reads TGTGCCAGCAGCTTAGGGACGCTATACGAGCAGTACTTC.

As regards this clone: Other DNA sequences in the sample encode the same CDR3. V is TRBV7-3 and J is TRBJ2-3; D gene ambiguous. The CDR3 spans 13 residues. Germline CDR1 and CDR2: SGHTA and FQGTGA. V lost 3 bases to trimming and J lost 6 bases, with 10 bases between them. CDR3 DNA: TGTGCCAGCAGCTTGTCGCCGTCTGATACGCAGTATTTT. This gives the protein CASSLSPSDTQYF. Combining the CDR3 with reference TRBV7-3 and TRBJ2-3 gives the whole variable domain GAGVSQTPSNKVTEKGKYVELRCDPISGHTALYWYRQSLGQGPEFLIYFQGTGAADDSGLPNDRFFAVRPEGSVSTLKIQRTERGDSAVYLCASSLSPSDTQYFGPGTRLTVL.

This chain links TRBV7-2 with TRBJ1-2, with D unresolved. Germline V gives CDR1 SGHTA, CDR2 FQGNSA. Trimming left V 5 bases short and J 7 bases short, with 14 bases between. The CDR3 spans 13 residues. The CDR3 is CASSAGPLRGYTF. CDR3 DNA: TGTGCCAGCAGCGCAGGACCCTTACGTGGCTACACCTTC.

This clone was observed once. The chain recombines TRBV7-3 with TRBJ1-2, with D possibly TRBD1 on 6 matching bases. Trimming left V 5 bases short and J 8 bases short, with 15 bases between. The CDR3 totals 13 residues. Germline lookup yields CDR1 SGHTA and CDR2 FQGTGA. The CDR3 nucleotides are TGTGCCAGCAGCCTGGGGGGGGCTGGCGGCTACACCTTC. Translated: CASSLGGAGGYTF.

This chain joins TRBV30 and TRBJ1-5; possible D gene TRBD1, 6 bases. Germline V gene data show CDR1 as GTSNPN and CDR2 as SVGIG (reference sequence). Trimming cost V 4 bases and J 2 bases, with 15 bases left between them. The CDR3 extends over 15 amino acids. The CDR3 region is CAWKRGRDGNQPQHF. The DNA of the CDR3 is TGTGCCTGGAAACGGGGGCGCGACGGCAATCAGCCCCAGCATTTT.

This sequence joins TRBV2 and TRBJ1-4, with a possible D match to TRBD1 (6 bases). Germline-derived CDR1 and CDR2 are SNHLY and FYNNEI. V was trimmed by 8 bases and J by 3 bases, leaving 16 bases between them. The CDR3 spans 15 residues. CDR3 DNA: TGTGCCAGCGAACCCCCGACAGGACCTAATGAAAAACTGTTTTTT. Translating gives CASEPPTGPNEKLFF. Full variable domain (missing parts from reference TRBV2 and TRBJ1-4): EPEVTQTPSHQVTQMGQEVILRCVPISNHLYFYWYRQILGQKVEFLVSFYNNEISEKSEIFDDQFSVERPDGSNFTLKIRSTKLEDSAMYFCASEPPTGPNEKLFFGSGTQLSVL.

The rearrangement links TRBV25-1 to TRBJ2-1; maybe TRBD1 (8 bases). The germline V and J ends were trimmed by 8 bases and 1 base, with 18 bases remaining between them. The CDR3 runs 16 residues. Germline V gene sequence: CDR1 MGHDK, CDR2 SYGVNS. The chain's CDR3 is CASSGGRDRSYNEQFF. CDR3 DNA: TGTGCCAGCTCCGGGGGGAGGGACAGGTCCTACAATGAGCAGTTCTTC.

This chain joins TRBV5-1 and TRBJ1-1; D remains unclear. Trimming removed 4 bases from V and 1 base from J, with 20 bases in between. There are 17 residues in the CDR3. Germline V gene data show CDR1 as SGHRS and CDR2 as YFSETQ. CDR3 bases: TGCGCCAGCAGCGTAACATCAAGGGCGGGAGAGAACACTGAAGCTTTCTTT. It encodes CASSVTSRAGENTEAFF.

The chain has TRBV5-1 and TRBJ2-1; 7 bases map to TRBD1. Germline-derived CDR1 and CDR2 are SGHRS and YFSETQ. J was trimmed by 0 bases and V by 7 bases; bases with no gene match: 4. The CDR3 extends over 14 amino acids. CDR3 nucleotide sequence: TGCGCCAGCTTCAGGGGGACCTCCTACAATGAGCAGTTCTTC. This translates into CASFRGTSYNEQFF.

This clone appeared a few times. The DNA for the CDR3 is TGTGCCAGCATTGGCCTGGACAGCCAATCACCCCTCCACTTT. Amino acid sequence: CASIGLDSQSPLHF. The gene calls are TRBV6-1 and TRBJ1-6; the D gene is possibly TRBD1 (6 bases). Germline CDR1 reads MNHNS; CDR2 reads SASEGT. The CDR3 length is 14 residues. The V gene lost 7 bases and the J gene lost 10 bases, with 17 bases spanning the gap.

V is TRBV7-6 and J is TRBJ2-5; TRBD1 aligns across 7 bases. J gave up 3 bases and V 2 bases, and 6 bases lay outside the gene matches. Germline V gene lookup returns CDR1 SGHVS and CDR2 FNYEAQ. The CDR3 covers 15 residues. The CDR3 region is CASSLTGQIEETQYF. The CDR3 region has the DNA TGTGCCAGCAGCTTAACGGGACAGATCGAAGAGACCCAGTACTTC.

This chain links TRBV7-9 with TRBJ1-1, with 8 nucleotides matching TRBD1. The CDR3 length is 14 residues. J lost 6 bases, V lost 5 bases, and 8 bases had no gene match. Germline V gives CDR1 SEHNR, CDR2 FQNEAQ (reference sequence). CDR3 amino acids: CASSIWTGMAEAFF. CDR3 sequence (DNA): TGTGCCAGCAGCATCTGGACAGGGATGGCTGAAGCTTTCTTT. Supplemented by reference TRBV7-9 and TRBJ1-1, the full variable domain reads DTGVSQNPRHKITKRGQNVTFRCDPISEHNRLYWYRQTLGQGPEFLTYFQNEAQLEKSRLLSDRFSAERPKGSFSTLEIQRTEQGDSAMYLCASSIWTGMAEAFFGQGTRLTVV.

The chain recombines TRBV7-9 with TRBJ2-2; 7 nucleotides line up with TRBD1. Looked up from germline, CDR1 is SEHNR and CDR2 is FQNEAQ (reference sequence). V trimming: 5 bases; J trimming: 7 bases; junction bases outside the gene matches: 7. CDR3 length equals 14 residues. CDR3 amino acids: CASSLQGTHGELFF. The CDR3 coding sequence is TGTGCCAGCAGCCTACAGGGGACCCACGGGGAGCTGTTTTTT.

The chain couples TRBV29-1 to TRBJ1-4; D is ambiguous. The ends were cut back, 2 bases at V and 4 bases at J, with 8 bases in the middle. This CDR3 has 13 residues. Germline CDR1 SQVTM, CDR2 ANQGSEA. For the CDR3, the DNA is TGCAGCGTTGAATTCGGCCGTAATGAAAAACTGTTTTTT. Translating gives CSVEFGRNEKLFF.

This clone showed up just a few times. J is TRBJ2-7 and V is TRBV7-8; D unclear. The CDR3 is 14 residues long. Trimming stripped 4 bases from V and 7 bases from J, with 17 bases between. Looked up from germline, CDR1 is SGHVS and CDR2 is FQNEAQ. Here the CDR3 reads CASSYPGPSREQYF. The CDR3 nucleotides read TGTGCCAGCAGCTACCCGGGCCCTTCGAGGGAGCAGTACTTC.

The rearrangement links TRBV7-3 to TRBJ2-3; 7 bases line up with TRBD1. The CDR3 consists of 14 residues. V gave up 3 bases and J gave up 2 bases; unmatched junction bases: 2. CDR1 is SGHTA, CDR2 FQGTGA, per germline. The CDR3 DNA reads TGTGCCAGCAGCTTGGGACAGCTCACAGATACGCAGTATTTT. The encoded protein is CASSLGQLTDTQYF. Complete variable domain (other parts from reference TRBV7-3 and TRBJ2-3): GAGVSQTPSNKVTEKGKYVELRCDPISGHTALYWYRQSLGQGPEFLIYFQGTGAADDSGLPNDRFFAVRPEGSVSTLKIQRTERGDSAVYLCASSLGQLTDTQYFGPGTRLTVL.

This sequence joins TRBV29-1 and TRBJ2-7; D gene unclear. V was trimmed by 7 bases and J by 1 base, leaving 11 bases between them. The germline V gene encodes CDR1 SQVTM and CDR2 ANQGSEA. The CDR3 contains 12 residues. In nucleotides, the CDR3 is TGCAGCGCCGCGGACGGATCCTACGAGCAGTACTTC. It translates to CSAADGSYEQYF.

The gene calls are TRBV9 and TRBJ1-2, with D maybe TRBD1 (5 bases). Trimming shortened V by 2 bases and J by 4 bases, and 9 bases separated the two germline ends. Germline CDR1 and CDR2: SGDLS and YYNGEE. The CDR3 runs 13 residues. The CDR3 DNA reads TGTGCCAGCAGCGTTGGGGGGACCTATGGCTACACCTTC. Translation: CASSVGGTYGYTF.

This chain connects TRBV7-9 to TRBJ1-2; D is unresolved. The length of the CDR3 is 13 residues. Germline CDR1 SEHNR, CDR2 FQNEAQ (reference sequence). Trimming removed 4 bases from V and 3 bases from J, with 9 bases in between. CDR3 amino acids: CASSSESDYGYTF. In DNA, the CDR3 is TGTGCCAGCAGCTCGGAGTCGGACTATGGCTACACCTTC.

The CDR3 loop reads CASRGGRGRGYGYTF. CDR3 sequence (DNA): TGTGCCAGCAGGGGGGGGAGAGGGCGAGGGTATGGCTACACCTTC. The rearrangement links TRBV6-1 to TRBJ1-2; tentative D call: TRBD1 (5 bases). Germline V lookup: CDR1 MNHNS, CDR2 SASEGT. There are 15 residues in the CDR3. V lost 6 bases and J 5 bases, leaving 19 bases between the germline ends.

The rearrangement uses TRBV4-3 and TRBJ2-7, with TRBD2 identical over 11 bases. Trimming cost V 1 base and J 2 bases; bases outside gene matches: 1. CDR1 and CDR2 from the germline V gene are LGHNA and YSLEER. This CDR3 is 15 amino acids long. CDR3 protein: CASSQGLAGTYEQYF. CDR3 nucleotide sequence: TGCGCCAGCAGCCAAGGACTAGCGGGGACCTACGAGCAGTACTTC.

A few counts support this clone. The chain is built from TRBV6-5 and TRBJ2-5; D is uncertain. V lost 0 bases, J lost 5 bases, and 13 bases lay in between. The germline CDR1 and CDR2 sequences are MNHEY and SVGAGI. This CDR3 has 15 residues. The DNA of the CDR3 is TGTGCCAGCAGTTACTCTGTTCGGGTCGTGGAGACCCAGTACTTC. This translates into CASSYSVRVVETQYF.

The V gene is TRBV9, the J gene TRBJ2-2, with 9 bases fitting TRBD2. The CDR3 totals 18 residues. Germline V gives CDR1 SGDLS, CDR2 YYNGEE. Losses at the gene ends were 1 base for V and 5 bases for J; bases not matched to a gene: 12. CDR3 region: CASSVHGLAGVRTGELFF. DNA of the CDR3: TGTGCCAGCAGCGTACATGGGTTAGCGGGGGTCCGAACCGGGGAGCTGTTTTTT.

The chain recombines TRBV6-5 with TRBJ1-2; maybe TRBD1 (6 bases). Trimming left V 6 bases short and J 5 bases short, with 13 bases between. CDR3 length: 13 amino acids. Germline lookup yields CDR1 MNHEY and CDR2 SVGAGI. CDR3 residues: CASSPTGRYGYTF. CDR3 nucleotides: TGTGCCAGCAGCCCTACAGGGCGGTATGGCTACACCTTC.

The rearrangement links TRBV7-9 to TRBJ1-4; no firm D call. Looked up from germline, CDR1 is SEHNR and CDR2 is FQNEAQ (reference sequence). V was shortened by 1 base and J by 5 bases, with 8 bases between the two germline ends. There are 14 residues in the CDR3. In nucleotides, the CDR3 is TGTGCCAGCAGCTTAGTGCTGGGGAATGAAAAACTGTTTTTT. Translated: CASSLVLGNEKLFF.

The rearrangement joins TRBV11-2 to TRBJ2-3; D remains ambiguous. Germline CDR1 is SGHAT and CDR2 is FQNNGV. This CDR3 has 13 amino acids. V shed 2 bases and J shed 8 bases, with 11 bases lying between them. DNA of the CDR3: TGTGCCAGCAGCTTAACTCGTCGAGTTACGCAGTATTTT. Its translation is CASSLTRRVTQYF.